This TCR beta chain originates from a study of T cells in narcolepsy. Study summary: Enrolled donors included narcolepsy type 1 or type 2 patients and healthy controls.

V was cut by 5 bases and J by 10 bases, with 12 bases left in between. Germline CDR1 and CDR2: MNHEY and SMNVEV (reference sequence). There are 13 residues in the CDR3. Details on this clone: As yet, its antigen is unknown.

Findings and caveats of the study: Reportedly, autoreactive clonotypes were serially detected in patients' blood but not controls'. Autoreactive clone sequences were missing from some blood memory CD4+ repertoires. Comparing one patient's CSF and blood CD4+ clonotypes highlighted HCRT- and TRIB2-specific autoreactive clonotypes.

The assay was immunoSEQ multiplex PCR, and TCRdb's table has in-frame clones only and misses some. This sample has approximately 30,000 clones, with about 89% found just once. The specimen sequenced was CD45RA- memory CD4+ T cells from PBMCs. The chain recombines TRBV27 with TRBJ1-6; D gene unclear. This receptor was identified in a human donor with narcolepsy. CDR3 loop: CASSLGPGSPLHF. The CDR3 DNA reads TGTGCCAGCAGTCTGGGCCCGGGGTCACCCCTCCACTTT.